The next 17 T cell receptor beta chains were all read from a single sample in a study of TIL therapy for anti-PD-1-resistant metastatic lung cancer. Sequencing used immunoSEQ v3. This table comes from immunoSEQ multiplex PCR, and its TCRdb copy is limited to in-frame clones, with some not included. The sample comprises about 12,000 clones, roughly 50% of which are singletons, and approximately 7% rests with the top ten. The time point here: pre-treatment sample, taken before nivolumab and TIL therapy. Pleural nodules or supraclavicular lymph nodes made up most of the excised metastases sampled. This specimen consisted of tumor tissue, obtained at baseline. These receptors originate from a person between 25 and 80 years old with non-small cell lung cancer.

The rearrangement uses TRBV11-2 and TRBJ2-1, with D possibly called TRBD1 or TRBD2 (5 bases each). V was trimmed by 1 base and J by 8 bases, leaving 18 bases between them. CDR3 length equals 16 residues. Looked up from germline, CDR1 is SGHAT and CDR2 is FQNNGV. The CDR3 spells CASSLGGAERGDEQFF. The CDR3 region has the DNA TGTGCCAGCAGCTTAGGAGGGGCCGAAAGGGGCGATGAGCAGTTCTTC.

This clone is large. V gene TRBV4-1 combines with J gene TRBJ1-2; possible D gene TRBD1, 5 bases. This CDR3 comprises 14 residues. With 3 bases removed from V and 6 bases from J, the gap between germline ends came to 14 bases. Germline V CDR1 and CDR2: MGHRA, YSYEKL. CDR3 sequence (DNA): TGCGCCAGCAGCCACTTCCGGGACGGTGATGGCTACACCTTC. Its protein product is CASSHFRDGDGYTF.

In this sample, this clone turned up a few times. The junction and the germline gene differ at one end; a read error may be behind it. The V call is TRBV11-3, the J call TRBJ1-6; D is ambiguous. This CDR3 contains 13 residues. Germline V gene sequence: CDR1 SGHNT, CDR2 YENEEA. The CDR3 bases are TGTGCCAGCAGCTTAACGGATAACTCACCCCTCCACTTT. Its protein is CASSLTDNSPLHF.

The CDR3 loop reads CASSALDSNTDTQYF. In nucleotides, the CDR3 is TGTGCCAGCAGCGCCCTGGACAGCAACACAGATACGCAGTATTTT. The V gene is TRBV13, the J gene TRBJ2-3; the D gene is possibly TRBD1 (6 bases). The CDR3 runs 15 residues. Germline-derived CDR1 and CDR2 are PRHDT and FYEKMQ (reference sequence). The V end lost 5 bases, the J end lost 2 bases, and 14 bases lay between the germline ends.

The chain recombines TRBV3-1 (or the pseudogene TRBV3-2) with TRBJ2-2; 7 bases are a match to TRBD1. Germline V lookup: CDR1 LGHDT, CDR2 YNNKEL (reference sequence). The CDR3 spans 17 residues. V was pared by 4 bases and J by 4 bases, with 12 bases of the junction left unmatched. Here the CDR3 reads CASSRTGATRSTGELFF. The CDR3 nucleotides are TGTGCCAGCAGCCGTACAGGGGCCACGCGGTCCACCGGGGAGCTGTTTTTT.

The chain uses TRBV11-2 and TRBJ2-1; D gene ambiguous. Deletions cut 3 bases from V and 6 bases from J, with 6 bases between. This CDR3 is 12 amino acids long. Per the germline V gene, CDR1 is SGHAT and CDR2 is FQNNGV. CDR3: CASSLNFNEQFF. The CDR3 nucleotides are TGTGCCAGCAGCTTGAACTTCAATGAGCAGTTCTTC.

V gene TRBV19 combines with J gene TRBJ1-5; weak D call: TRBD1 (5 bases). CDR1 and CDR2 (germline): LNHDA, SQIVND (reference sequence). The CDR3 extends over 13 amino acids. V was trimmed by 5 bases and J by 8 bases, leaving 13 bases between them. The CDR3 nucleotides read TGTGCCAGTAGTGGGGGGTGGATGGAGCCCCAGCATTTT. Its translation is CASSGGWMEPQHF.

This chain uses TRBV19 with TRBJ2-2; D is unresolved. Germline V CDR1 and CDR2: LNHDA, SQIVND (reference sequence). This CDR3 is 12 amino acids long. Trimming shortened V by 6 bases and J by 6 bases, and 8 bases separated the two germline ends. CDR3 amino acids: CASSPGSGELFF. The CDR3 DNA sequence: TGTGCCAGTAGCCCAGGCTCCGGGGAGCTGTTTTTT. Full variable domain (rest looked up from reference TRBV19 and TRBJ2-2): DGGITQSPKYLFRKEGQNVTLSCEQNLNHDAMYWYRQDPGQGLRLIYYSQIVNDFQKGDIAEGYSVSREKKESFPLTVTSAQKNPTAFYLCASSPGSGELFFGEGSRLTVL.

The J gene is TRBJ2-6, the V gene TRBV19; a weak D match, TRBD2 (5 bases). CDR1 and CDR2 from the germline V gene are LNHDA and SQIVND (reference sequence). V lost 3 bases and J lost 0, with 12 bases in between. CDR3 length: 17 amino acids. The CDR3 region has the DNA TGTGCCAGTAGTATGTTGCCGGGGAGCTCTGGGGCCAACGTCCTGACTTTC. Translating it yields CASSMLPGSSGANVLTF.

This sequence joins TRBV9 and TRBJ2-7, with a possible D match to TRBD2 (6 bases). There are 16 residues in the CDR3. Germline V CDR1 and CDR2: SGDLS, YYNGEE. Trimming shortened V by 4 bases and J by 0 bases, and 17 bases separated the two germline ends. The CDR3 region is CASSKEGTYFSYEQYF. DNA for the CDR3: TGTGCCAGCAGCAAAGAGGGGACTTACTTCTCCTACGAGCAGTACTTC.

The sample holds a few counts of this clone. The rearrangement uses TRBV5-5 and TRBJ2-6; D gene ambiguous. Germline values: CDR1 SGHKS, CDR2 YYEKEE (reference sequence). Between the trimmed V and J ends, which lost 0 bases and 2 bases, there was a span of 15 bases. The CDR3 runs to 18 residues. CDR3 sequence: CASSLVYTDITGANVLTF. Here the CDR3 DNA reads TGTGCCAGCAGCTTGGTGTACACTGATATTACTGGGGCCAACGTCCTGACTTTC.

This rearrangement joins TRBV5-1 to TRBJ1-3, with D hard to call. Trimming removed 3 bases from V and 0 bases from J, with 13 bases in between. CDR3 length: 16 residues. Germline V gene lookup returns CDR1 SGHRS and CDR2 YFSETQ. This CDR3 is CASSSTPSGSGNTIYF. CDR3 nucleotides: TGCGCCAGCAGCTCCACGCCGTCGGGCTCTGGAAACACCATATATTTT. The whole variable domain, remainder taken from reference TRBV5-1 and TRBJ1-3, is KAGVTQTPRYLIKTRGQQVTLSCSPISGHRSVSWYQQTPGQGLQFLFEYFSETQRNKGNFPGRFSGRQFSNSRSEMNVSTLELGDSALYLCASSSTPSGSGNTIYFGEGSWLTVV.

This chain connects TRBV5-4 to TRBJ2-7; D remains ambiguous. The ends were cut back, 4 bases at V and 3 bases at J, with 11 bases in the middle. The germline V gene has CDR1 SGHNT and CDR2 YYREEE (reference sequence). The CDR3 is made up of 13 amino acids. The CDR3 reads CASSRRGYYEQYF. The CDR3 DNA is TGTGCCAGCAGCCGTAGAGGCTACTACGAGCAGTACTTC.

The V call is TRBV10-2, the J call TRBJ2-3; D is perhaps TRBD2 (6 bases). Trimming removed 7 bases at V and 1 base at J, with 9 bases between. Germline CDR1 reads WSHSY; CDR2 reads SAAADI. CDR3 length: 13 residues. CDR3 in amino acids: CASIQRGTDTQYF. CDR3 nucleotide sequence: TGCGCCAGCATCCAGCGGGGCACAGATACGCAGTATTTT.

This clone was seen a handful of times. The V call is TRBV29-1, the J call TRBJ2-2, with D tentatively TRBD2 (5 bases). The CDR3 spans 15 residues. Germline V gene lookup returns CDR1 SQVTM and CDR2 ANQGSEA. V lost 2 bases to trimming and J lost 1 base, with 11 bases between them. The CDR3 loop is CSVELAGKNTGELFF. The CDR3 nucleotides read TGCAGCGTTGAACTAGCCGGGAAGAACACCGGGGAGCTGTTTTTT.

This chain links TRBV7-6 with TRBJ2-7, with a weak D call TRBD2 (7 bases). CDR1 is SGHVS, CDR2 FNYEAQ, per germline. Trimming stripped 1 base from V and 0 bases from J, with 10 bases between. The CDR3 has 15 amino acids. CDR3 loop: CASSLEGGSSYEQYF. CDR3 DNA sequence: TGTGCCAGCAGCTTAGAGGGGGGGAGCTCCTACGAGCAGTACTTC.

This clone is categorized as medium-sized. This chain connects TRBV11-2 to TRBJ1-1, with 7 bases fitting TRBD1. The CDR3 consists of 14 residues. Germline trimming cut 7 bases from V and 0 bases from J; bases unmatched to any gene: 5. Germline lookup yields CDR1 SGHAT and CDR2 FQNNGV. The CDR3 coding sequence is TGTGCCAGCACGCGACAGGGTATGAACACTGAAGCTTTCTTT. Its translation: CASTRQGMNTEAFF.